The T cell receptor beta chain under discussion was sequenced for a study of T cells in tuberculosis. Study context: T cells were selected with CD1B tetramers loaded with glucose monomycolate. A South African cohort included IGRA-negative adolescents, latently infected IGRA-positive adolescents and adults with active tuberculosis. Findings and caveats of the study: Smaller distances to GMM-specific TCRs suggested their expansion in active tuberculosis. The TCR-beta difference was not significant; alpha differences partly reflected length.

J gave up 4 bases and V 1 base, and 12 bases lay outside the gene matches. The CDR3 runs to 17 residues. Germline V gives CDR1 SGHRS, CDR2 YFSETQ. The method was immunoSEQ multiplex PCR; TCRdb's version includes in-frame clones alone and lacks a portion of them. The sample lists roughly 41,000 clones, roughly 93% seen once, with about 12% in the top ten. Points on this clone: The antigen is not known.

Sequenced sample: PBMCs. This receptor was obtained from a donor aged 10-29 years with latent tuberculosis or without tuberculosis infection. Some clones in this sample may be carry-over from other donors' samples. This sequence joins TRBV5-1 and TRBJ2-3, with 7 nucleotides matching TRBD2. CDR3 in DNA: TGCGCCAGCAGCTTGAAGCTTATGGGGGGGACCGCAGATACGCAGTATTTT. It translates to CASSLKLMGGTADTQYF.